This is a list of T cell receptor beta chains from one sample in a study of CD8 T cells in ankylosing spondylitis. MiXCR was run by TCRdb on the 5' RACE reads, yielding one entry per CDR3 protein. The top ten hold under 20% of the sample, which has around 770,000 distinct CDR3 sequences, around 20% seen once. Sequenced material: blood, either unsorted or a sorted T cell fraction (not recorded which). Every receptor here comes from a male donor with ankylosing spondylitis. CDR3s include the opening cysteine and the closing phenylalanine or tryptophan. D genes are given only for firm matches. Rows may omit the clone size; those that give it use once, few, many or a size class.

cdr3_aa cdr3_nt v_call d_call cdr3_length clone_size j_call
CASSQTGTGYNEQFF TGTGCCAGCAGTCAAACCGGGACAGGGTACAATGAGCAGTTCTTC TRBV12-3/TRBV12-4 TRBD1 15 few TRBJ2-1
CASSLWTVEQYF TGTGCCAGCAGTTTATGGACGGTCGAGCAGTACTTC TRBV12-3/TRBV12-4 - 12 few TRBJ2-7
CSARIGGAKNIQYF TGCAGCGCCCGAATCGGGGGGGCCAAAAACATTCAGTACTTC TRBV29-1 TRBD2 14 many TRBJ2-4
CASRHIDRGSEGYTF TGTGCCAGCAGGCACATAGACAGGGGTAGTGAGGGCTACACCTTC TRBV12-3/TRBV12-4 TRBD1 15 few TRBJ1-2
CASSIGRGSNQPQHF TGTGCCAGTAGTATAGGGAGGGGAAGCAATCAGCCCCAGCATTTT TRBV19 - 15 - TRBJ1-5
CASRRGGGTEAFF TGTGCCAGTCGCCGGGGGGGTGGTACTGAAGCTTTCTTT TRBV12-3/TRBV12-4 - 13 many TRBJ1-1
CASSLSLSSYNEQFF TGTGCCAGCAGCTTGTCTCTTAGCTCCTACAATGAGCAGTTCTTC TRBV7-3 - 15 many TRBJ2-1
CASSPGTGRTYEQYF TGTGCCAGCAGTCCAGGGACAGGGAGAACCTACGAGCAGTACTTC TRBV27 TRBD1 15 few TRBJ2-7
CSAGTSGRFEQYF TGCAGTGCTGGGACTAGCGGGAGATTTGAGCAGTACTTC TRBV20-1 TRBD2 13 few TRBJ2-7
CSARGDRGYGYTF TGCAGTGCTAGAGGGGACAGAGGCTATGGCTACACCTTC TRBV20-1 TRBD1 13 many TRBJ1-2
CASSQGPTGELFF TGTGCCAGCAGCCAAGGCCCTACCGGGGAGCTGTTTTTT TRBV3-1 - 13 few TRBJ2-2
CASTEKSGTEAFF TGTGCCAGTACTGAGAAGTCGGGCACTGAAGCTTTCTTT TRBV28 - 13 few TRBJ1-1
CASSLRALRGPHNEQFF TGTGCCAGCAGTTTAAGGGCTTTGCGGGGCCCCCACAATGAGCAGTTCTTC TRBV12-3/TRBV12-4 - 17 many TRBJ2-1
CASSYDRQDNTGELFF TGTGCCAGCAGCTACGATCGCCAGGATAACACCGGGGAGCTGTTTTTT TRBV4-2 - 16 few TRBJ2-2
CASSRGTVYGYTF TGTGCCAGCAGCCGAGGGACAGTCTATGGCTACACCTTC TRBV12-3/TRBV12-4 TRBD1 13 - TRBJ1-2
CATSDPGQGYVGELFF TGTGCCACCAGTGATCCGGGACAGGGATATGTCGGGGAGCTGTTTTTT TRBV24-1 TRBD1 16 - TRBJ2-2
CASSQDTGETQYF TGCGCCAGCAGCCAAGACACCGGGGAGACCCAGTACTTC TRBV4-1 - 13 few TRBJ2-5
CASSPDPTSGVEDTQYF TGTGCCAGCAGCCCCGACCCGACTAGCGGTGTAGAAGATACGCAGTATTTT TRBV11-3 TRBD2 17 few TRBJ2-3
CASSRASGGADEQYF TGTGCCAGCAGCCGCGCCAGCGGGGGGGCCGACGAGCAGTACTTC TRBV3-1 TRBD2 15 - TRBJ2-7
CAISESWQEGGYTF TGTGCCATCAGTGAGTCGTGGCAGGAGGGTGGCTACACCTTC TRBV10-3 - 14 few TRBJ1-2
CASNTGTYPYEQYF TGTGCCAGCAATACCGGGACATATCCTTACGAGCAGTACTTC TRBV2 - 14 - TRBJ2-7
CSARSFNQPQHF TGCAGTGCTAGGAGTTTCAATCAGCCCCAGCATTTT TRBV20-1 - 12 - TRBJ1-5
CASSESGGLSYNEQFF TGCGCCAGCAGTGAGTCGGGGGGGTTATCCTACAATGAGCAGTTCTTC TRBV10-2 TRBD2 16 - TRBJ2-1
CSASPGLGTEAFF TGCAGTGCTAGCCCCGGGCTCGGCACTGAAGCTTTCTTT TRBV20-1 - 13 - TRBJ1-1
CASSLVYTDTQYF TGTGCCAGCAGCTTGGTCTACACAGATACGCAGTATTTT TRBV5-6 - 13 many TRBJ2-3
CSVSGKETQYF TGCAGCGTTTCGGGGAAAGAGACCCAGTACTTC TRBV29-1 - 11 many TRBJ2-5
CASSWIYRGDTDTQYF TGTGCCAGCAGCTGGATATACAGGGGAGACACAGATACGCAGTATTTT TRBV7-9 TRBD1 16 - TRBJ2-3
CASSHPDRAGYGYTF TGTGCCAGCAGTCACCCGGACAGGGCTGGGTATGGCTACACCTTC TRBV2 TRBD1 15 - TRBJ1-2
CASSLFAPGADTGELFF TGTGCCAGCAGTTTATTCGCCCCCGGAGCGGACACCGGGGAGCTGTTTTTT TRBV27 - 17 - TRBJ2-2